The TCR beta chain described here comes from a study of shared clonotypes between healthy human individuals. At the level of the study: Three plates were used per donor for CD4 naive, three for CD4 memory, two for CD8 naive and one for CD8 memory. General study results and limits: Naive subsets, compared against memory subsets, generally had larger estimated richness values. Even with large depth, rarefaction showed that sorted-subset sequencing was incomplete.

Germline V gene data show CDR1 as KGHSH and CDR2 as LQKENI. The CDR3 consists of 15 residues. V was trimmed by 3 bases and J by 10 bases, leaving 20 bases between them. As to this clone: Its cognate antigen is unknown.

In the source study's methods: For the immunoSEQ data, sequences were junction-only without quality scores, so filtering differed. Clones were sequenced by immunoSEQ multiplex PCR, and TCRdb holds only the in-frame ones, with some missing. The V and J calls and clone size come from that table; D and trimming were worked out from the DNA. The table lists about a million clones, approximately 75% of them singletons. This receptor was identified in a man between 18 and 29 years old in good health. Some clones in this sample may be carry-over from other donors' samples. Sequencing was carried out using memory CD4+ T cells from PBMCs. Described subset: CD45RA-negative fraction. The rearrangement links TRBV18 to TRBJ2-3; either TRBD1 or TRBD2 may fit D (6 bases each). This CDR3 is CASSPQGTSQMAQYF. The CDR3, as DNA: TGTGCCAGCTCACCCCAGGGGACTTCCCAGATGGCGCAGTATTTT.